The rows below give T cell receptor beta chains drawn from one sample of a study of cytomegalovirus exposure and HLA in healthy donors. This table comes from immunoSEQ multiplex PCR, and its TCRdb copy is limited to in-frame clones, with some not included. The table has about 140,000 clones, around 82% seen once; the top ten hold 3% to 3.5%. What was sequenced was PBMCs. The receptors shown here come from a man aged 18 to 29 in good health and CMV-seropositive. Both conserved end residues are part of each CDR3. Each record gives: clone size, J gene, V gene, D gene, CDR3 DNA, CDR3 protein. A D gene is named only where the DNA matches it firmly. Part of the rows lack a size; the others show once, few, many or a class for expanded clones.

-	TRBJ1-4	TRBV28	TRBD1	TGTGCCAGCAGTTGGGGGACAGGGGTGAATGAAAAACTGTTTTTT	CASSWGTGVNEKLFF
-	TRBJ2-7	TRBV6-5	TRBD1	TGTGCCAGCAGTTGGACAGGGAGCTCCTACGAGCAGTACTTC	CASSWTGSSYEQYF
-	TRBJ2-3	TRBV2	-	TGTGCCAGCAGTGATGGGGGGAATACGCAGTATTTT	CASSDGGNTQYF
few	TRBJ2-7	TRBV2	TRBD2	TGTGCCAGCAGCCCAAGGGGTTCTAGCGGGAGGAACTCCTACGAGCAGTACTTC	CASSPRGSSGRNSYEQYF
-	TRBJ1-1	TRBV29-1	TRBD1	TGCAGCGCTAAGACAGGGGCTACGAGCACTGAAGCTTTCTTT	CSAKTGATSTEAFF
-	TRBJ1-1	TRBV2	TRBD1	TGTGCCAGCAGTGAAAGGGGGGGGACAGGGGCCACTGAAGCTTTCTTT	CASSERGGTGATEAFF
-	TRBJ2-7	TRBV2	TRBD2	TGTGCCAGCAGTGAAGCCATAGCGGGGACATCCTACGAGCAGTACTTC	CASSEAIAGTSYEQYF
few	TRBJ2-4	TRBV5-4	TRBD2	TGTGCCAGCAGCTTTGTGCCTAGCGGGAGTTTCGTCGCCAAAAACATTCAGTACTTC	CASSFVPSGSFVAKNIQYF
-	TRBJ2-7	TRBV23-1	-	TGCGCCAGCAGTCAATCTATGTTTTACAGCCACTCCTACGAGCAGTACTTC	CASSQSMFYSHSYEQYF
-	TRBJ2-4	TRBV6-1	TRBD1	TGTGCCAGCAGTGAAGGTCAGGGGGCGGCCAAAAACATTCAGTACTTC	CASSEGQGAAKNIQYF
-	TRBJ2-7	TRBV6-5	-	TGTGCCAGCAGTTGGGGGGGCCCCGTCTACGAGCAGTACTTC	CASSWGGPVYEQYF
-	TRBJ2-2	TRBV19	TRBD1	TGTGCCAGTAGTTATACAGGGGGCGCATTGAACACCGGGGAGCTGTTTTTT	CASSYTGGALNTGELFF
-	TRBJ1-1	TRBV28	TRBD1	TGTGCCAGCAGTTTGAGGGGGCGTACTGAAGCTTTCTTT	CASSLRGRTEAFF
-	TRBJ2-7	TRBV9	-	TGTGCCAGCAGCTCCCGACAGGTCTCCTACGAGCAGTACTTC	CASSSRQVSYEQYF
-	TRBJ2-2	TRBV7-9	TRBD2	TGTTCCAGCAGCACGACTAGCGGGAGGACTCCCGGGGAGCTGTTTTTT	CSSSTTSGRTPGELFF
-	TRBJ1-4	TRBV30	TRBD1	TGTGCCTGGAGTGGAGGGACAGGGAATGAAAAACTGTTTTTT	CAWSGGTGNEKLFF
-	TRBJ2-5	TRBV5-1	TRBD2	TGCGCCAGCAGCTTGTTTAGCGGGAGCGAGACCCAGTACTTC	CASSLFSGSETQYF
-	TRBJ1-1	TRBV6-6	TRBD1	TGTGCCAGCAGTCCAGGGGGTTGGTACACTGAAGCTTTCTTT	CASSPGGWYTEAFF
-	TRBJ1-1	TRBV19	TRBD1	TGTGCCAGTAGCCCTCGGACAGGGAGTACAAGCACTGAAGCTTTCTTT	CASSPRTGSTSTEAFF
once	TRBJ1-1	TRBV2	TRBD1	TGTGCCAGCAGTGATACAGGGGGGGCCACTGAAGCTTTCTTT	CASSDTGGATEAFF
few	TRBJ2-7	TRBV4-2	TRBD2	TGTGCCAGCAGCCAATCCTGGACTAGCGGGACCTCCTACGAGCAGTACTTC	CASSQSWTSGTSYEQYF
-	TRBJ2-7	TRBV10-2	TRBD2	TGCGCCAGCAGTACTAGCGGGAGTTTCGACGAGCAGTACTTC	CASSTSGSFDEQYF
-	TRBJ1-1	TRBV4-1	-	TGCGCCAGCAGCCTAGGGAGCCCCACTGAAGCTTTCTTT	CASSLGSPTEAFF
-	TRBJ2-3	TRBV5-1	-	TGCGCCAGCAGCTTATCGAACAGGGCAGGGCAAGATACGCAGTATTTT	CASSLSNRAGQDTQYF
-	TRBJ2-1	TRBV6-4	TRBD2	TGTGCCAGCAGTGATGGGACTAGGGCAACCTACAATGAGCAGTTCTTC	CASSDGTRATYNEQFF
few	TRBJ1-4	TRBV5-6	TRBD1	TGTGCCAGCAGCCTAGGGACAGGGCCTAATGAAAAACTGTTTTTT	CASSLGTGPNEKLFF
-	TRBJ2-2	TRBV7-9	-	TGTTCCAGCAGCTTACCCTGGCCCGGGGAGCTGTTTTTT	CSSSLPWPGELFF
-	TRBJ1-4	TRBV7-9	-	TGTGCCAGCAGCTTAGCCGGGGAGAATGAAAAACTGTTTTTT	CASSLAGENEKLFF
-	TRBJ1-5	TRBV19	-	TGTGCCAGTAGTACCATTAGCAATCAGCCCCAGCATTTT	CASSTISNQPQHF
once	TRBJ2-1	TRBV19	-	TGTGCCAGTACCGCACGAGGAGGGGTTTACAATGAGCAGTTCTTC	CASTARGGVYNEQFF
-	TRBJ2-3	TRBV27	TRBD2	TGTGCCAGCAGTTTAGTAGCGGGAGCGGCAGATACGCAGTATTTT	CASSLVAGAADTQYF
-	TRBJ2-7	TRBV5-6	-	TGTGCCAGCAGCGGGAGGGGACATACCTTCGGGCAGTACTTC	CASSGRGHTFGQYF
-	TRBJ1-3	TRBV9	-	TGTGCCAGCAGCGTGGCTGACTCCTCTGGAAACACCATATATTTT	CASSVADSSGNTIYF
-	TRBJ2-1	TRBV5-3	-	TGTGCCAGAAGCTTGGGGCCGGGGAATGAGCAGTTCTTC	CARSLGPGNEQFF
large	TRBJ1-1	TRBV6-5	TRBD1	TGTGCCAGCACCCCACAGGGGGCCACTGAAGCTTTCTTT	CASTPQGATEAFF
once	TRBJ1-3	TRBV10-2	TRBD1	TGCGCCAGCAGTGTCACAGGGGGCTCTGGAAACACCATATATTTT	CASSVTGGSGNTIYF
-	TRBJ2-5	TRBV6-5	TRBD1	TGTGCCAGCAGTTACGCTGGACAGGGCCAAGAGACCCAGTACTTC	CASSYAGQGQETQYF
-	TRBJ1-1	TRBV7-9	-	TGTGCCAGCAGCCCAGGGGCCGGAAACACTGAAGCTTTCTTT	CASSPGAGNTEAFF
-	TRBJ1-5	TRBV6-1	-	TGTGCCACCGAGGGTACTCTTCGGCCCCAGCATTTT	CATEGTLRPQHF
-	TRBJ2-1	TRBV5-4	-	TGTGCCAGCAGCCACGCTCTGGGGCAGGGGATCTACAATGAGCAGTTCTTC	CASSHALGQGIYNEQFF
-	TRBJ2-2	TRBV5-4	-	TGTGCCAGCAGCACGTCCGGGACACGGACGAACACCGGGGAGCTGTTTTTT	CASSTSGTRTNTGELFF
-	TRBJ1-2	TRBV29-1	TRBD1	TGCAGCGTACGGGACAGAAGATATGGCTACACCTTC	CSVRDRRYGYTF
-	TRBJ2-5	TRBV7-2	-	TGTGCCAGCAGCTTAAGGACCGTAGGCGGGGAGACCCAGTACTTC	CASSLRTVGGETQYF
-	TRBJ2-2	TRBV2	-	TGTGCCAGCAGTGTTGGTAGCTTGGGCACCGGGGAGCTGTTTTTT	CASSVGSLGTGELFF
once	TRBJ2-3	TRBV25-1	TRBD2	TGTGCCAGCACCGCGGGACTAGCGTTGCCAGATACGCAGTATTTT	CASTAGLALPDTQYF
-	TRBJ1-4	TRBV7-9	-	TGTGCCAGCAGCTTCCAGGGAGGGAATGAAAAACTGTTTTTT	CASSFQGGNEKLFF
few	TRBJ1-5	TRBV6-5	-	TGTGCCAGCAGCCACGGGGAACAGCCCCAGCATTTT	CASSHGEQPQHF
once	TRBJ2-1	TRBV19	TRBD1	TGTGCCAGTAGTACAGGGGGAAATGAGCAGTTCTTC	CASSTGGNEQFF
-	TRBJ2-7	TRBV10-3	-	TGTGCCATGGGGGGGCAGGGGAGCTACGAGCAGTACTTC	CAMGGQGSYEQYF
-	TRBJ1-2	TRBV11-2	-	TGTGCCAGCAGCTTAGAAGGGAGTGGCTACACCTTC	CASSLEGSGYTF
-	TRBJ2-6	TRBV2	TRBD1	TGTGCCAGCAGTGATGGTCCCGGGACAGGGGTCTCTGGGGCCAACGTCCTGACTTTC	CASSDGPGTGVSGANVLTF
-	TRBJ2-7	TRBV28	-	TGTGCCAGCAGTTTTGACTTTCCGGGCGAGCAGTACTTC	CASSFDFPGEQYF